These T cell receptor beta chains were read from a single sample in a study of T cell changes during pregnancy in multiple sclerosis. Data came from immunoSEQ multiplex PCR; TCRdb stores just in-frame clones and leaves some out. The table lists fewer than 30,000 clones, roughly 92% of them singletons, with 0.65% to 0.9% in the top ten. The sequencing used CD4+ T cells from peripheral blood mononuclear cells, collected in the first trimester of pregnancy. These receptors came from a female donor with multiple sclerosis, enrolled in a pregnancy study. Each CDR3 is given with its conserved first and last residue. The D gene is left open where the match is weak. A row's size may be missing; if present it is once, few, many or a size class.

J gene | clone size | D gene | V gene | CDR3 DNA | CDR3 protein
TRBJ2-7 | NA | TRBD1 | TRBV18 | TGTGCCAGCTCACCCGGGACAGACTCCTACGAGCAGTACTTC | CASSPGTDSYEQYF
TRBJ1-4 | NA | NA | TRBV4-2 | TGTGCCAGCAGCCAAGTCAAAGCAGGGACTAATGAAAAACTGTTTTTT | CASSQVKAGTNEKLFF
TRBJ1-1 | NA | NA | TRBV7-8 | TGTGCCAGCAGCCGGCTACACATTACGGGGGAAGCTTTCTTT | CASSRLHITGEAFF
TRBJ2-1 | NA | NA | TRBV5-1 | TGCGCCAGCAGCCCCATCGGGATGAACAATGAGCAGTTCTTC | CASSPIGMNNEQFF
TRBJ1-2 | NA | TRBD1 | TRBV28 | TGTGCCAGCAGCGGACAGGGGGGCAACCGACGTATTCTCAAACCCTATGGCTACACCTTC | CASSGQGGNRRILKPYGYTF
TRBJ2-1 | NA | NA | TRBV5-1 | TGCGCCAGCAGCTTGGATGTACAGGTTGAGCAGTTCTTC | CASSLDVQVEQFF
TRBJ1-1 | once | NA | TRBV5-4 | TGTGCCAGCAGCTCCCGACAGAACGGAGACACTGAAGCTTTCTTT | CASSSRQNGDTEAFF
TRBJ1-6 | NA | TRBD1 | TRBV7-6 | TGTGCCAGCAGCTTAGGACAGGGACCTGTAGGTTCACCCCTCCACTTT | CASSLGQGPVGSPLHF
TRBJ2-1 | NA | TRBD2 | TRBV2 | TGTGCCGGTAGGACTAGCGGGCGGTACAATGAGCAGTTCTTC | CAGRTSGRYNEQFF
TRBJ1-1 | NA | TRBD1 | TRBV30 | TGTGCCTCGCACAGGGGTTTGGGAGCTTTCTTT | CASHRGLGAFF
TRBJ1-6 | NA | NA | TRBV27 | TGTGCCAGCAGTTTACTCGCGCCGTGGAGGATTAATTCACCCCTCCACTTT | CASSLLAPWRINSPLHF
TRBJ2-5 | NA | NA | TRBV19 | TGTGCCAATCCGGACTATCGAGAGACCCAGTACTTC | CANPDYRETQYF
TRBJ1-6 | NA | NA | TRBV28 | TGTGCCAGCAGTTTGCCGGATTCACCCCTCCACTTT | CASSLPDSPLHF
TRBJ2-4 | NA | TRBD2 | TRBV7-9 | TGTGCCAGCAGCTTAGCAGGGTCTCATCGGGGGGACATTCAGTACTTC | CASSLAGSHRGDIQYF
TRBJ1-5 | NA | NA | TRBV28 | TGTGCCACCCGGGTGGGCAATCAGCCCCAGCATTTT | CATRVGNQPQHF
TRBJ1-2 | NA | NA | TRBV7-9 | TGTGCCAGCAGCCCTCTCGGGTACTATGGCTACACCTTC | CASSPLGYYGYTF
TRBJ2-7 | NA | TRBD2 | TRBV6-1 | TGTGCCAGCGTGGTAGCGGGGGATACGGAGTACTTC | CASVVAGDTEYF
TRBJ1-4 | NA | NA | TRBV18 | TGTGCCAGCTCACCACAGGTACAGGCAAGTGGTGGTGAAAAACTGTTTTTT | CASSPQVQASGGEKLFF
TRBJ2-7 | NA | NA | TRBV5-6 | TGTGCCAGCAGCATGCCAGGTTACGAGCAGTACTTC | CASSMPGYEQYF
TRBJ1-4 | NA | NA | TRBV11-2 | TGTGCCAGCAGCTCCAGGGAAAGGGAAAAACTGTTTTTT | CASSSREREKLFF
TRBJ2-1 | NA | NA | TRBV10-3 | TGTGCCATCAGTGAGGACGGAGTGGTTGGTAATGAGCAGTTCTTC | CAISEDGVVGNEQFF
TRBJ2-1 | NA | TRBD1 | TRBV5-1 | TGCGCCAGCAGCCCGGGACAGGTGTTCAATGAGCAGTTCTTC | CASSPGQVFNEQFF
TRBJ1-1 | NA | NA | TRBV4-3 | TGCGCCAGCAGCCAAACCCAGGGTCGGAGCACTGAAGCTTTCTTT | CASSQTQGRSTEAFF
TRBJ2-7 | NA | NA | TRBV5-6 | TGTGCCAGCAGCTTGAATCGTAACGAGCAGTACTTC | CASSLNRNEQYF
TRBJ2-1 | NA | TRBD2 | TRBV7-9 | TGTGCCAGCAGCTCAACTAGCGGGGGGGCCAACAATGAGCAGTTCTTC | CASSSTSGGANNEQFF
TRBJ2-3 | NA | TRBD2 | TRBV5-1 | TGCGCCAGCAGCCCCGAAGCGGGGGGGACCACAGATACGCAGTATTTT | CASSPEAGGTTDTQYF
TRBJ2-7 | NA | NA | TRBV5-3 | TGTGCCAGAAGCTTGTGGGGACAAGGGTTGTACGAGCAGTACTTC | CARSLWGQGLYEQYF
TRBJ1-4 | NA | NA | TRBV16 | TGTGCCAGCAGCCGGGAATACGGAGGTGAAAAACTGTTTTTT | CASSREYGGEKLFF
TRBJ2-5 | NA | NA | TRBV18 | TGTGCCAGCTCACAGCTAGGCCAGGGGCCAGGAGAGACCCAGTACTTC | CASSQLGQGPGETQYF
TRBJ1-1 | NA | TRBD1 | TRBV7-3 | TGTGCCAGCAGCCCAAGGACAGGGGGCAACACTGAAGCTTTCTTT | CASSPRTGGNTEAFF
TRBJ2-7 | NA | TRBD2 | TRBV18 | TGTGCCAGCTCACCACCCCAGAACGGGGGGACTAGGGAGCAGTACTTC | CASSPPQNGGTREQYF
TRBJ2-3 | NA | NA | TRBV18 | TGTGCCAGCTCCCCCGGGACACCCGGCGCAGATACGCAGTATTTT | CASSPGTPGADTQYF
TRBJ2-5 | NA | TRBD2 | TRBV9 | TGTGCCAGCAGCGTAGCTAGCGGGGGGGCCCAAGAGACCCAGTACTTC | CASSVASGGAQETQYF
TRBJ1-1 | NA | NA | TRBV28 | TGTGCCAGCAGTTTAGGAGAACAGGGAAGGGCTTTCTTT | CASSLGEQGRAFF
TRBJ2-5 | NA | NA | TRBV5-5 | TGTGCCAGCAGCTTGGCCGGGGGAGAGACCCAGTACTTC | CASSLAGGETQYF
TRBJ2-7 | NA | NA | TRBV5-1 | TGCGCCAGCAGCCTCGGCCGGGGGGCCCCTTGGGAGCAGTACTTC | CASSLGRGAPWEQYF
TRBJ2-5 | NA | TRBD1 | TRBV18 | TGTGCCAGCTCCTACTCATACACAGGGGCTCGGGAGACCCAGTACTTC | CASSYSYTGARETQYF
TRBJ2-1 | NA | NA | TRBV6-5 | TGTGCCAGCAGTTACCTTGTCAGCGGATCGGGTGAGCAGTTCTTC | CASSYLVSGSGEQFF
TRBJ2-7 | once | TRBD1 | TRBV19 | TGTGCCAGTAGTCCGCAGGACAGGGCCTACGAGCAGTACTTC | CASSPQDRAYEQYF
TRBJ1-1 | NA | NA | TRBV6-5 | TGTGCCAGCAGTTACGGGGCGAGGACTGAAGCTTTCTTT | CASSYGARTEAFF
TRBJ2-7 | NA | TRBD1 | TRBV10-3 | TGTGCCATCAGCCAACGGGACAGGGAGAACGAGCAGTACTTC | CAISQRDRENEQYF
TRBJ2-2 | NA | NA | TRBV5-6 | TGTGCCAGCAGCGTCAGAAACACCGGGGAGCTGTTTTTT | CASSVRNTGELFF
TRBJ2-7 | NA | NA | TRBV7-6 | TGTGCCAGCAGCTTAGTGGGCTCGGAGGCCGAGCAGTACTTC | CASSLVGSEAEQYF
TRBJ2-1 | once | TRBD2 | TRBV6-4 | TGTGCCAGCAGTGTTAGCGGGGGAAACAATGAGCAGTTCTTC | CASSVSGGNNEQFF
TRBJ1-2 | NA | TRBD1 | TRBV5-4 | TGTGCCAGCAGCCCGGGGACAGGGGGCGCCTATGGCTACACCTTC | CASSPGTGGAYGYTF
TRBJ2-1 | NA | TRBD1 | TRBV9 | TGTGCCAGCAGCGTACTAGGTTCAGGGGGCAATGAGCAGTTCTTC | CASSVLGSGGNEQFF
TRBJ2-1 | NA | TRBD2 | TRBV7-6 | TGTGCCAGCAGCTTCGGCGCTAGCGGGGGCCTTGGTGAGCAGTTCTTC | CASSFGASGGLGEQFF
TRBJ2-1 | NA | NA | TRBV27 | TGTGCCAGCAACCTGGGCACGGGGTCCTACAATGAGCAGTTCTTC | CASNLGTGSYNEQFF
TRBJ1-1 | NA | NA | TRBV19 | TGTGCCAGTAGTATTAACACGAACACTGAAGCTTTCTTT | CASSINTNTEAFF
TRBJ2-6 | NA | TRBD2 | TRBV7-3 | TGTGCCAGCAGCTTGACGGGGGGATTCTCTGGGGCCAACGTCCTGACTTTC | CASSLTGGFSGANVLTF
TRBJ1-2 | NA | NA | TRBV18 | TGTGCCAGCTCACCCGACAGCGACTATGGCTACACCTTC | CASSPDSDYGYTF
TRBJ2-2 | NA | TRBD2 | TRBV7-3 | TGTGCCAGCAGCTTAACGAGCGGGGGCTATACCGGGGAGCTGTTTTTT | CASSLTSGGYTGELFF